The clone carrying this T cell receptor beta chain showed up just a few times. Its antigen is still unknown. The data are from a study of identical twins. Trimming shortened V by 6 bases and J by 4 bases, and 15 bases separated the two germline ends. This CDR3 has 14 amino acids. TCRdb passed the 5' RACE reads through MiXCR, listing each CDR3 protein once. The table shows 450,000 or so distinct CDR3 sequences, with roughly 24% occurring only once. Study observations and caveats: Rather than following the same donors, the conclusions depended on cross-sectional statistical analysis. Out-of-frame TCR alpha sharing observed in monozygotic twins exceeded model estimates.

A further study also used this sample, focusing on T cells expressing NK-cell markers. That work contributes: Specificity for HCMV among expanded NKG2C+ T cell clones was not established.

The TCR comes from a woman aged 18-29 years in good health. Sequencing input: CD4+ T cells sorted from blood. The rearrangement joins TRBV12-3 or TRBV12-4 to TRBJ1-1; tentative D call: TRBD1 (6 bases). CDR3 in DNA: TGTGCCAGCAGCGCGCACAGGGTGGGCACTGAAGCTTTCTTT. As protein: CASSAHRVGTEAFF.